The next 8 T cell receptor beta chains were all read from a single sample in a study of T cell responses to AZD1222 COVID-19 vaccine. TCRdb's table, derived via immunoSEQ multiplex PCR, lists solely in-frame clones and lacks some. Here the sample spans under 90,000 clones, over 75% being singletons. The specimen was peripheral blood, collected 28 days after the second AZD1222 dose. These receptor sequences come from an adult who received the AZD1222 COVID-19 vaccine.

This clone was observed a single time. This chain connects TRBV6-5 to TRBJ1-4; no definite D call. Germline V gene sequence: CDR1 MNHEY, CDR2 SVGAGI. CDR3 length equals 15 residues. V lost 2 bases and J lost 5, with 12 bases in between. The CDR3: CASSYPVLGNEKLFF. The CDR3 DNA sequence: TGTGCCAGCAGTTACCCAGTGCTTGGGAATGAAAAACTGTTTTTT.

The CDR3 DNA reads as TGTGCCAGCAGGGGGGGTGAACAGCCCCAGCATTTT. It encodes CASRGGEQPQHF. The chain employs TRBV28 and TRBJ1-5; maybe TRBD1 (5 bases). In germline, CDR1 is MDHEN, CDR2 SYDVKM. This CDR3 has 12 residues. V was pared by 6 bases and J by 7 bases, with 10 bases between.

The chain links TRBV11-2 to TRBJ2-3; 9 bases agree with TRBD1. Germline CDR1 is SGHAT and CDR2 is FQNNGV. V gave up 3 bases and J gave up 4 bases; unmatched junction bases: 8. The CDR3 runs 16 residues. The CDR3 sequence is CASSFTGTGKSDTQYF. DNA for the CDR3: TGTGCCAGCAGCTTTACCGGGACAGGGAAGTCAGATACGCAGTATTTT.

This sequence joins TRBV11-2 and TRBJ1-1, with 9 bases fitting TRBD1. The CDR3 is 15 amino acids. CDR1 and CDR2 from the germline V gene are SGHAT and FQNNGV. Losses at the gene ends were 7 bases for V and 0 bases for J; bases not matched to a gene: 6. The CDR3 DNA is TGTGCCAGCAAACCGGACAGGGGATTGAACACTGAAGCTTTCTTT. It yields the protein CASKPDRGLNTEAFF. Based on the CDR3 plus reference TRBV11-2 and TRBJ1-1, the full variable domain is EAGVAQSPRYKIIEKRQSVAFWCNPISGHATLYWYQQILGQGPKLLIQFQNNGVVDDSQLPKDRFSAERLKGVDSTLKIQPAKLEDSAVYLCASKPDRGLNTEAFFGQGTRLTVV.

V and J are TRBV7-2 and TRBJ1-3; D uncertain. Trimming took off 2 bases at V and 0 bases at J, with 8 bases between the two ends. The CDR3 is made up of 15 amino acids. The germline CDR1 and CDR2 sequences are SGHTA and FQGNSA. CDR3 loop: CASSLSGSSGNTIYF. The CDR3 DNA reads as TGTGCCAGCAGCTTATCTGGAAGCTCTGGAAACACCATATATTTT.

This chain connects TRBV11-2 to TRBJ2-7; D not resolved. Germline V lookup: CDR1 SGHAT, CDR2 FQNNGV. V lost 0 bases to trimming and J lost 1 base, with 7 bases between them. The CDR3 sequence is 14 residues long. The CDR3 DNA sequence: TGTGCCAGCAGCTTAGATCTGGCTTCCTACGAGCAGTACTTC. Translating it yields CASSLDLASYEQYF.

The chain employs TRBV4-1 and TRBJ1-5; weak D call: TRBD1 (5 bases). CDR1 and CDR2 (germline): MGHRA, YSYEKL. Deletions cut 4 bases from V and 4 bases from J, with 11 bases between. The CDR3 spans 14 residues. This CDR3 reads CASSPRQTNQPQHF. CDR3 bases: TGCGCCAGCAGCCCACGACAGACGAATCAGCCCCAGCATTTT.

This CDR3 is CATSLDSGNTIYF. The CDR3 DNA reads TGTGCCACCAGCTTGGACTCTGGAAACACCATATATTTT. The chain has TRBV15 and TRBJ1-3; no clear D gene. Germline CDR1 LNHNV, CDR2 YYDKDF (reference sequence). The V and J ends lost 5 bases and 0 bases respectively, with 5 bases between them. The CDR3 runs to 13 residues.